The table lists the clone carrying this TCR beta chain with a few counts. Its antigen is as yet unknown. The record originates from a study of blood T cells in healthy people across ages. Per germline, CDR1 SGHTA and CDR2 FQGNSA. This CDR3 is 16 amino acids long. Between the trimmed V and J ends, which lost 1 base and 0 bases, there was a span of 12 bases. Points from the study as a whole: Researchers judged that diversity estimates from one million T cells fell short of true values.

Combining a sample-barcoded 5' primer with a J-beta primer mix, a second PCR ran for roughly 7 to 11 cycles. Sequencing recovered at least 2.5 million CDR3-containing paired-end reads from each sample. TCRdb called the 5' RACE reads again in MiXCR, with one record for every CDR3 protein. The table shows some 1.7 million distinct CDR3 sequences, with 28% occurring only once. The rearrangement links TRBV7-2 to TRBJ2-5; weak D call: TRBD1 (6 bases). The TCR comes from a woman in her 30s in good health. Input material: blood. The CDR3 DNA reads as TGTGCCAGCAGCTTAGGGGGACACCCGTACCAAGAGACCCAGTACTTC. This gives the protein CASSLGGHPYQETQYF.